The source of this T cell receptor beta chain is a study of T cells in Graves' hyperthyroidism and ophthalmopathy. Amplified regions were TCR beta CDR3 sequences from RNA transcripts. First-round RT-PCR targeting the TCR CDR3 was performed with the HTBI primer set. TCRdb reanalysed the multiplex PCR reads using MiXCR and keeps one entry per CDR3 protein. This sample yields approximately 330,000 distinct CDR3 sequences, of which around a fifth are seen a single time; around half belongs to the top ten. This clonotype occurred many times. V dropped 7 bases and J dropped 0 bases, with 12 bases sitting between them. Germline V CDR1 and CDR2: MDHEN, SYDVKM. CDR3 size: 14 residues.

The TCR comes from a woman aged 50 to 60 with Graves' hyperthyroidism. The sequenced sample consisted of blood. This chain connects TRBV28 to TRBJ1-2; D is unresolved. In nucleotides, the CDR3 is TGTGCCAGCACCCCACTCCGAGCTAACTATGGCTACACCTTC. Its translation is CASTPLRANYGYTF.